Given below is one T cell receptor beta chain in context. This table comes from immunoSEQ multiplex PCR, and its TCRdb copy is limited to in-frame clones, with some not included. The sample shows 600,000 or so clones, 95% to 98% of them seen only once. In the naive CD8 group, cells lacked CD45RO and were positively selected for CCR7, so terminally differentiated effector memory CD45RA+ cells were left out. V gave up 0 bases and J gave up 8 bases, with 13 bases separating them. The CDR3 runs to 15 residues. Germline CDR1 is KGHSH and CDR2 is LQKENI. This sample is part of a study of shared clonotypes between healthy human individuals.

The source is a man aged 25 to 45 in good health. V is TRBV18 and J is TRBJ1-4; D uncertain. Sequenced input: naive CD8+ T cells sorted from blood. The DNA of the CDR3 is TGTGCCAGCTCACCACCGTTAAGCGACAACGAAAAACTGTTTTTT. This encodes CASSPPLSDNEKLFF.